This is a list of T cell receptor beta chains from one sample in a study of cytomegalovirus exposure and HLA in healthy donors. Clones were sequenced by immunoSEQ multiplex PCR, and TCRdb holds only the in-frame ones, with some missing. The repertoire includes more than 95,000 clones, about 10% of them detected once, and roughly 4.2% sits in the top ten. The sample consisted of PBMCs. These receptors were obtained from a woman younger than 30 in good health and CMV-seropositive. Both conserved end residues are part of each CDR3. Each record gives: clone size, J gene, D gene, V gene, CDR3 protein, CDR3 DNA. The D gene is left open where the match is weak. Expanded clones get a size class; other rows say once, few or many, or leave the size out.

clone_size: few; j_call: TRBJ2-1; d_call: .; v_call: TRBV2; cdr3_aa: CASSVRFEYNEQFF; cdr3_nt: TGTGCCAGCAGCGTGCGCTTTGAGTACAATGAGCAGTTCTTC
clone_size: .; j_call: TRBJ2-7; d_call: TRBD2; v_call: TRBV5-1; cdr3_aa: CASSRDGLAGSYEQYF; cdr3_nt: TGCGCCAGCAGCCGTGACGGACTAGCGGGTTCCTACGAGCAGTACTTC
clone_size: .; j_call: TRBJ1-2; d_call: TRBD1; v_call: TRBV27; cdr3_aa: CASRRQGVGGYTF; cdr3_nt: TGTGCCAGCAGGAGGCAGGGGGTGGGTGGCTACACCTTC
clone_size: few; j_call: TRBJ2-1; d_call: .; v_call: TRBV27; cdr3_aa: CASSPYGPSSYNEQFF; cdr3_nt: TGTGCCAGCAGCCCTTATGGGCCGAGCTCCTACAATGAGCAGTTCTTC
clone_size: .; j_call: TRBJ1-3; d_call: .; v_call: TRBV6-5; cdr3_aa: CASSRGNTIYF; cdr3_nt: TGTGCCAGCAGCAGGGGAAACACCATATATTTT
clone_size: .; j_call: TRBJ2-1; d_call: TRBD2; v_call: TRBV19; cdr3_aa: CASSIRTSGRGSYNEQFF; cdr3_nt: TGTGCCAGTAGTATAAGGACTAGCGGGAGAGGGTCCTACAATGAGCAGTTCTTC
clone_size: .; j_call: TRBJ2-7; d_call: TRBD1; v_call: TRBV14; cdr3_aa: CASSPDRARTYEQYF; cdr3_nt: TGTGCCAGCAGTCCCGACAGGGCCCGTACCTACGAGCAGTACTTC
clone_size: .; j_call: TRBJ2-7; d_call: TRBD1; v_call: TRBV30; cdr3_aa: CAWIPGQGALEQYF; cdr3_nt: TGTGCCTGGATCCCGGGACAGGGGGCGCTTGAGCAGTACTTC
clone_size: .; j_call: TRBJ1-1; d_call: .; v_call: TRBV6-4; cdr3_aa: CASSEAPQSTEAFF; cdr3_nt: TGTGCCAGCAGTGAGGCCCCGCAAAGCACTGAAGCTTTCTTT
clone_size: .; j_call: TRBJ1-1; d_call: .; v_call: TRBV28; cdr3_aa: CASSPRTVLGVAFF; cdr3_nt: TGTGCCAGCAGTCCGAGGACAGTCCTGGGTGTGGCTTTCTTT
clone_size: .; j_call: TRBJ1-5; d_call: .; v_call: TRBV30; cdr3_aa: CAWSVSSNQPQHF; cdr3_nt: TGTGCCTGGAGTGTATCAAGCAATCAGCCCCAGCATTTT
clone_size: few; j_call: TRBJ2-4; d_call: .; v_call: TRBV5-6; cdr3_aa: CASSRENIQYF; cdr3_nt: TGTGCCAGCAGCAGGGAGAACATTCAGTACTTC
clone_size: many; j_call: TRBJ1-1; d_call: TRBD1; v_call: TRBV6-6; cdr3_aa: CASSPTGFAEAFF; cdr3_nt: TGTGCCAGCAGTCCGACAGGGTTCGCTGAAGCTTTCTTT
clone_size: .; j_call: TRBJ1-1; d_call: TRBD1; v_call: TRBV2; cdr3_aa: CASSAGGANTEAFF; cdr3_nt: TGTGCCAGCAGTGCAGGGGGCGCGAACACTGAAGCTTTCTTT
clone_size: few; j_call: TRBJ2-3; d_call: TRBD2; v_call: TRBV10-3; cdr3_aa: CAIAAVASGVTSTDTQYF; cdr3_nt: TGTGCCATCGCGGCCGTGGCTAGCGGGGTAACTAGCACAGATACGCAGTATTTT
clone_size: few; j_call: TRBJ1-1; d_call: .; v_call: TRBV30; cdr3_aa: CAWSPPDTEAFF; cdr3_nt: TGTGCCTGGAGCCCCCCCGACACTGAAGCTTTCTTT
clone_size: few; j_call: TRBJ2-5; d_call: .; v_call: TRBV28; cdr3_aa: CASSLSGGQETQYF; cdr3_nt: TGTGCCAGCAGTTTATCCGGGGGTCAAGAGACCCAGTACTTC
clone_size: .; j_call: TRBJ2-5; d_call: TRBD2; v_call: TRBV14; cdr3_aa: CASSQQKFASGSPGETQYF; cdr3_nt: TGTGCCAGCAGCCAACAGAAGTTCGCTAGCGGGAGTCCTGGGGAGACCCAGTACTTC
clone_size: few; j_call: TRBJ1-1; d_call: .; v_call: TRBV20-1; cdr3_aa: CSGIDGLEAFF; cdr3_nt: TGCAGTGGGATTGACGGACTTGAAGCTTTCTTT
clone_size: few; j_call: TRBJ2-3; d_call: .; v_call: TRBV29-1; cdr3_aa: CSVEARLATDTQYF; cdr3_nt: TGCAGCGTTGAGGCACGGCTAGCCACAGATACGCAGTATTTT
clone_size: .; j_call: TRBJ2-1; d_call: .; v_call: TRBV5-1; cdr3_aa: CASSSEPPSYEQFF; cdr3_nt: TGCGCCAGCAGCTCCGAGCCCCCTAGCTATGAGCAGTTCTTC
clone_size: .; j_call: TRBJ2-5; d_call: TRBD2; v_call: TRBV27; cdr3_aa: CASSPGTSVQETQYF; cdr3_nt: TGTGCCAGCAGTCCCGGGACTAGCGTCCAAGAGACCCAGTACTTC
clone_size: .; j_call: TRBJ2-2; d_call: TRBD1; v_call: TRBV6-1; cdr3_aa: CASSLTGVWTGELFF; cdr3_nt: TGTGCCAGCAGTCTTACAGGGGTATGGACCGGGGAGCTGTTTTTT
clone_size: .; j_call: TRBJ1-5; d_call: .; v_call: TRBV28; cdr3_aa: CASTVGNQPQHF; cdr3_nt: TGTGCCAGCACGGTGGGCAATCAGCCCCAGCATTTT
clone_size: .; j_call: TRBJ2-2; d_call: .; v_call: TRBV10-3; cdr3_aa: CAISESGGSGELFF; cdr3_nt: TGTGCCATCAGTGAGTCCGGCGGCTCCGGGGAGCTGTTTTTT
clone_size: few; j_call: TRBJ2-7; d_call: .; v_call: TRBV19; cdr3_aa: CASSYGAGYEQYF; cdr3_nt: TGTGCCAGTAGTTATGGGGCAGGGTACGAGCAGTACTTC
clone_size: few; j_call: TRBJ2-7; d_call: TRBD1; v_call: TRBV7-9; cdr3_aa: CASSRTGDWSEQYF; cdr3_nt: TGTGCCAGCAGCCGGACAGGAGATTGGAGCGAGCAGTACTTC
clone_size: .; j_call: TRBJ2-5; d_call: .; v_call: TRBV6-5; cdr3_aa: CASSYGQQETQYF; cdr3_nt: TGTGCCAGCAGTTACGGACAGCAAGAGACCCAGTACTTC
clone_size: few; j_call: TRBJ1-4; d_call: .; v_call: TRBV28; cdr3_aa: CASRLQGGSEKLFF; cdr3_nt: TGTGCCAGCAGGCTACAGGGAGGGAGTGAAAAACTGTTTTTT
clone_size: .; j_call: TRBJ1-1; d_call: TRBD1; v_call: TRBV30; cdr3_aa: CAWSEGQGPTAFF; cdr3_nt: TGTGCCTGGAGTGAGGGACAGGGACCCACAGCTTTCTTT
clone_size: few; j_call: TRBJ1-1; d_call: TRBD1; v_call: TRBV19; cdr3_aa: CASSVGQMNTEAFF; cdr3_nt: TGTGCCAGTAGTGTGGGACAGATGAACACTGAAGCTTTCTTT
clone_size: .; j_call: TRBJ1-4; d_call: TRBD1; v_call: TRBV6-1; cdr3_aa: CASSEVGGGGNEKLFF; cdr3_nt: TGTGCCAGCAGTGAAGTAGGGGGCGGTGGAAATGAAAAACTGTTTTTT
clone_size: few; j_call: TRBJ2-1; d_call: TRBD2; v_call: TRBV5-6; cdr3_aa: CASSRGRGAYNEQFF; cdr3_nt: TGTGCCAGCAGCAGGGGCCGGGGGGCCTACAATGAGCAGTTCTTC
clone_size: .; j_call: TRBJ1-1; d_call: .; v_call: TRBV11-3; cdr3_aa: CASSRRGLQGEAFF; cdr3_nt: TGTGCCAGCAGCCGCCGGGGACTACAGGGTGAAGCTTTCTTT
clone_size: .; j_call: TRBJ2-1; d_call: TRBD2; v_call: TRBV5-6; cdr3_aa: CASSLGLAVDEQFF; cdr3_nt: TGTGCCAGCAGCTTGGGGCTAGCGGTTGATGAGCAGTTCTTC
clone_size: .; j_call: TRBJ2-2; d_call: TRBD2; v_call: TRBV29-1; cdr3_aa: CSSGTSNTGELFF; cdr3_nt: TGCAGCTCGGGGACTAGCAACACCGGGGAGCTGTTTTTT
clone_size: .; j_call: TRBJ2-3; d_call: .; v_call: TRBV6-5; cdr3_aa: CASSYASTPDTQYF; cdr3_nt: TGTGCCAGCAGTTACGCCAGTACACCCGATACGCAGTATTTT
clone_size: .; j_call: TRBJ1-2; d_call: TRBD1; v_call: TRBV27; cdr3_aa: CASSSLGGSGGYTF; cdr3_nt: TGTGCCAGCAGTTCACTAGGGGGCAGCGGTGGCTACACCTTC
clone_size: .; j_call: TRBJ2-7; d_call: TRBD2; v_call: TRBV7-8; cdr3_aa: CASSLMATSGSSKYF; cdr3_nt: TGTGCCAGCAGCTTAATGGCGACTAGCGGGAGTAGTAAGTACTTC
clone_size: many; j_call: TRBJ1-3; d_call: TRBD1; v_call: TRBV6-5; cdr3_aa: CASSYSSLGQGYTIYF; cdr3_nt: TGTGCCAGCAGTTACTCAAGTCTGGGACAGGGCTACACCATATATTTT
clone_size: .; j_call: TRBJ1-2; d_call: .; v_call: TRBV28; cdr3_aa: CASRPTGYPNYGYTF; cdr3_nt: TGTGCCAGCAGACCAACAGGGTACCCTAACTATGGCTACACCTTC
clone_size: few; j_call: TRBJ1-1; d_call: .; v_call: TRBV25-1; cdr3_aa: CASRTEGTEAFF; cdr3_nt: TGTGCCAGCAGGACGGAGGGCACTGAAGCTTTCTTT